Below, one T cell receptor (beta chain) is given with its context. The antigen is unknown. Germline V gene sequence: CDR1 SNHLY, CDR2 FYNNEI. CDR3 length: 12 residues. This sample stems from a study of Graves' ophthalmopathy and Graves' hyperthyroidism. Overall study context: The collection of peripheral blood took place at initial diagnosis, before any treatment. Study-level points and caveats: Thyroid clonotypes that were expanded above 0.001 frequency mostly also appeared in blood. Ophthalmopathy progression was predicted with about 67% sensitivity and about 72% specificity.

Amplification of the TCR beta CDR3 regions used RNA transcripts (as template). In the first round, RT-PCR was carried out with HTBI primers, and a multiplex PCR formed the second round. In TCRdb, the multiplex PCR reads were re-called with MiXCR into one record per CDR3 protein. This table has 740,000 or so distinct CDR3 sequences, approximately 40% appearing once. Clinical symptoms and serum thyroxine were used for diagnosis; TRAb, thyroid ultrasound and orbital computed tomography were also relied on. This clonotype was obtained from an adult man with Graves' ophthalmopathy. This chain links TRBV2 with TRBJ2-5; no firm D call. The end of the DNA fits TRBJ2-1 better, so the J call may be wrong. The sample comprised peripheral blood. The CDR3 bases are TGTGCCAGCAGTGAGGCGCTTCGGGAGCAGTTCTTC. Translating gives CASSEALREQFF.